The following is a TCR beta chain sequence with its context. Antigen unknown. Per germline, CDR1 MNHEY and CDR2 SMNVEV (reference sequence). J gave up 6 bases and V 6 bases, and 14 bases lay outside the gene matches. The CDR3 length is 16 residues. Profiled with immunoSEQ multiplex PCR; TCRdb holds only in-frame clones, not every one. This table has about 14,000 clones, roughly nine tenths appearing once. This specimen comes from a study of PD-1 blockade in classical Hodgkin lymphoma. Study-level results: Relapsed/refractory patients reportedly had lower baseline diversity than newly diagnosed patients.

Time point given: newly diagnosed, previously untreated cHL patient sample. Negative selection with magnets was how CD8+ T cells were isolated from the thawed PBMCs. The V and J genes are TRBV27 and TRBJ1-2; TRBD1 aligns across 9 bases. This clonotype was sampled from a human donor with classical Hodgkin lymphoma. The sequenced material came from CD8+ T cells from blood. Here the CDR3 reads CASSFIPPGQGHGYTF. The CDR3 DNA follows: TGTGCCAGCAGCTTTATTCCACCGGGACAGGGACATGGCTACACCTTC.